This is a list of T cell receptor beta chains from one sample in a study of T cells in Graves' hyperthyroidism and ophthalmopathy. TCRdb reprocessed the multiplex PCR reads via MiXCR and lists one record per CDR3 protein. Of about 600,000 distinct CDR3 sequences in the sample, approximately 14% were seen once. Material: blood. The receptors here all came from a woman under 30 with Graves' ophthalmopathy. CDR3s leave out the opening cysteine and the closing phenylalanine or tryptophan. Fields, in order: J gene, D gene, V gene, CDR3 protein. D genes are given only for firm matches.

j_gene: TRBJ2-2
d_gene: -
v_gene: TRBV9
CDR3aa: ANSDQGTGELF

j_gene: TRBJ1-3
d_gene: -
v_gene: TRBV2
CDR3aa: ASSEVGGYSGNTIY

j_gene: TRBJ1-5
d_gene: -
v_gene: TRBV12-3/TRBV12-4
CDR3aa: ASTPLGGINQPQH

j_gene: TRBJ2-1
d_gene: TRBD2
v_gene: TRBV6-5
CDR3aa: ASSLSRGRGLAGIDEQF

j_gene: TRBJ1-1
d_gene: -
v_gene: TRBV11-2
CDR3aa: ASSSGPRRVAF

j_gene: TRBJ1-4
d_gene: -
v_gene: TRBV7-8
CDR3aa: ASSLRGADEKLF

j_gene: TRBJ2-3
d_gene: -
v_gene: TRBV11-2
CDR3aa: ASSLDLISTDTQY

j_gene: TRBJ2-7
d_gene: -
v_gene: TRBV6-2/TRBV6-3
CDR3aa: ASSYSPGEQY

j_gene: TRBJ2-1
d_gene: -
v_gene: TRBV7-3
CDR3aa: ASSLYAPDNEQF

j_gene: TRBJ2-3
d_gene: -
v_gene: TRBV6-1
CDR3aa: ASSPRGDTDTQY

j_gene: TRBJ2-5
d_gene: -
v_gene: TRBV29-1
CDR3aa: SVDPQIVGGGTQY

j_gene: TRBJ2-1
d_gene: TRBD2
v_gene: TRBV10-3
CDR3aa: AIRRLAGGPRQF

j_gene: TRBJ1-5
d_gene: TRBD1
v_gene: TRBV24-1
CDR3aa: APTRTGVQPQH

j_gene: TRBJ2-7
d_gene: TRBD1
v_gene: TRBV7-9
CDR3aa: ASSPGTGDIYEQY

j_gene: TRBJ2-2
d_gene: -
v_gene: TRBV7-3
CDR3aa: ASSLMTLANTGELF

j_gene: TRBJ1-2
d_gene: -
v_gene: TRBV7-9
CDR3aa: ASSLDGGAGYT

j_gene: TRBJ2-7
d_gene: -
v_gene: TRBV20-1
CDR3aa: SALTRASGYEQY

j_gene: TRBJ1-3
d_gene: -
v_gene: TRBV12-3/TRBV12-4
CDR3aa: ASSLWAVYSGNTIY

j_gene: TRBJ2-5
d_gene: -
v_gene: TRBV7-9
CDR3aa: ASRQGSEETQY

j_gene: TRBJ2-3
d_gene: -
v_gene: TRBV27
CDR3aa: ASSSMGMGTDTQY

j_gene: TRBJ2-1
d_gene: -
v_gene: TRBV7-9
CDR3aa: ASSSRESYNEQF

j_gene: TRBJ2-7
d_gene: -
v_gene: TRBV5-5
CDR3aa: ASSHLRGGNSEQY

j_gene: TRBJ1-2
d_gene: -
v_gene: TRBV28
CDR3aa: ASSFIGGGGGYT

j_gene: TRBJ2-1
d_gene: TRBD2
v_gene: TRBV7-3
CDR3aa: ASSPPGTMNEQF

j_gene: TRBJ2-3
d_gene: TRBD2
v_gene: TRBV6-1
CDR3aa: ASSEGTSGWGTDTQY

j_gene: TRBJ2-7
d_gene: -
v_gene: TRBV25-1
CDR3aa: ASNSGSGTNSYEQY

j_gene: TRBJ1-5
d_gene: -
v_gene: TRBV19
CDR3aa: ASSMDSSPNQPQH

j_gene: TRBJ1-6
d_gene: -
v_gene: TRBV2
CDR3aa: ASSPLAGEGNSPLH

j_gene: TRBJ2-7
d_gene: TRBD2
v_gene: TRBV25-1
CDR3aa: ASSKGPSGGYEQY

j_gene: TRBJ2-7
d_gene: TRBD2
v_gene: TRBV7-2
CDR3aa: ASSQLWREDSYEQY

j_gene: TRBJ1-1
d_gene: TRBD1
v_gene: TRBV27
CDR3aa: ASSDRGRGPNTEAF

j_gene: TRBJ2-1
d_gene: TRBD2
v_gene: TRBV7-9
CDR3aa: ASSGTSGSYNEQF

j_gene: TRBJ1-2
d_gene: -
v_gene: TRBV20-1
CDR3aa: SANDIGGGYGYT

j_gene: TRBJ2-1
d_gene: -
v_gene: TRBV7-6
CDR3aa: ASRRGEGYNEQF

j_gene: TRBJ2-7
d_gene: -
v_gene: TRBV29-1
CDR3aa: SVLTGGTGEQY

j_gene: TRBJ2-1
d_gene: TRBD1
v_gene: TRBV12-3/TRBV12-4
CDR3aa: ASSFPGQGVYEQF

j_gene: TRBJ1-3
d_gene: -
v_gene: TRBV27
CDR3aa: ASSLRFNSGNTIY

j_gene: TRBJ2-1
d_gene: TRBD2
v_gene: TRBV20-1
CDR3aa: SASPGTSGFYEQF

j_gene: TRBJ2-4
d_gene: TRBD1
v_gene: TRBV2
CDR3aa: ASSETGLAKNIQY

j_gene: TRBJ1-3
d_gene: -
v_gene: TRBV9
CDR3aa: ASSVFRGGFWDTIY

j_gene: TRBJ2-7
d_gene: TRBD2
v_gene: TRBV6-1
CDR3aa: ASSRGRGLAGSEQY

j_gene: TRBJ2-7
d_gene: -
v_gene: TRBV5-6
CDR3aa: ASSLAARAFTLNSYEQY

j_gene: TRBJ2-3
d_gene: TRBD2
v_gene: TRBV3-1
CDR3aa: ASSQEAGGPLDTQY

j_gene: TRBJ1-1
d_gene: TRBD1
v_gene: TRBV20-1
CDR3aa: SAKTGVWMNTEAF

j_gene: TRBJ2-1
d_gene: -
v_gene: TRBV5-5
CDR3aa: AYSWAPLSKLHEQF

j_gene: TRBJ2-1
d_gene: TRBD2
v_gene: TRBV9
CDR3aa: ASSVTSGRASEQF

j_gene: TRBJ2-7
d_gene: -
v_gene: TRBV29-1
CDR3aa: SVDARGSYEQY